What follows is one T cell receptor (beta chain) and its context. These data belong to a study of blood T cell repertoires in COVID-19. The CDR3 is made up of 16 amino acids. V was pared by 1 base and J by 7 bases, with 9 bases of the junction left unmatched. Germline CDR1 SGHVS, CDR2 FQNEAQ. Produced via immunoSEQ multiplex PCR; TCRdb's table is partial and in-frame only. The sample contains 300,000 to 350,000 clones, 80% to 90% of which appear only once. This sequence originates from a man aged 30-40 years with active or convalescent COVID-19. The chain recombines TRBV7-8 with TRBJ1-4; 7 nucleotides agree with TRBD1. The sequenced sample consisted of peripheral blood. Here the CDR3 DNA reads TGTGCCAGCAGCTTAGGTCTGGGGACAGCGGGTGAAAAACTGTTTTTT. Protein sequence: CASSLGLGTAGEKLFF.